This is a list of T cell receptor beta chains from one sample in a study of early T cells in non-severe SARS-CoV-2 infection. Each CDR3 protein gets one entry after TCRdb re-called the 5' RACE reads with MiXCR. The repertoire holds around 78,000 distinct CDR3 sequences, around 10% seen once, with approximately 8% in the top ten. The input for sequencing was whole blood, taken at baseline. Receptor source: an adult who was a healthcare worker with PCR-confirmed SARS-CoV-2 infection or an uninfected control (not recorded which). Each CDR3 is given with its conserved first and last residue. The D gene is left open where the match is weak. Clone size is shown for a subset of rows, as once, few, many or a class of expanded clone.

CDR3nt: TGTGCCAGCAGTTACTCAGCAGGGGGCACTGAAGCTTTCTTT
CDR3aa: CASSYSAGGTEAFF
abundance: few
j_gene: TRBJ1-1
d_gene: TRBD1
v_gene: TRBV6-5
len: 14

CDR3nt: TGCAGTGCTAGACCGGGACTCCATCTCTACGAGCAGTACTTC
CDR3aa: CSARPGLHLYEQYF
abundance: many
j_gene: TRBJ2-7
d_gene: -
v_gene: TRBV20-1
len: 14

CDR3nt: TGTGCCAGCAGTTATCTCTCCCCGGGGGCCAACAGGGATGAGCAGTTCTTC
CDR3aa: CASSYLSPGANRDEQFF
abundance: few
j_gene: TRBJ2-1
d_gene: -
v_gene: TRBV12-3/TRBV12-4
len: 17

CDR3nt: TGTGCCAGCAGCTCTCTAGCTTTGGATACGCAGTATTTT
CDR3aa: CASSSLALDTQYF
abundance: few
j_gene: TRBJ2-3
d_gene: -
v_gene: TRBV7-9
len: 13

CDR3nt: TGCGCCAGCAGCCAAGGGGTGGCTGGGGCCAACGTCCTGACTTTC
CDR3aa: CASSQGVAGANVLTF
abundance: few
j_gene: TRBJ2-6
d_gene: -
v_gene: TRBV4-3
len: 15

CDR3nt: TGTGCCAGCAGTCCACCGGGAGGGCCCCTCCACTTT
CDR3aa: CASSPPGGPLHF
abundance: -
j_gene: TRBJ1-6
d_gene: -
v_gene: TRBV6-6
len: 12

CDR3nt: TGTGCCAGCAGCTTAAATACTGGCTACACCTTC
CDR3aa: CASSLNTGYTF
abundance: once
j_gene: TRBJ1-2
d_gene: -
v_gene: TRBV7-9
len: 11

CDR3nt: TGTGCCAGCGGACAGGTAGATCAGCCCCAGCATTTT
CDR3aa: CASGQVDQPQHF
abundance: many
j_gene: TRBJ1-5
d_gene: TRBD1
v_gene: TRBV5-8
len: 12

CDR3nt: TGTGCCAGCAGTTACTTTGACTCCGGAAACACCATATATTTT
CDR3aa: CASSYFDSGNTIYF
abundance: few
j_gene: TRBJ1-3
d_gene: -
v_gene: TRBV6-6
len: 14

CDR3nt: TGCAGTGCTAGAGATGGACAGCTAAACACTGAAGCTTTCTTT
CDR3aa: CSARDGQLNTEAFF
abundance: many
j_gene: TRBJ1-1
d_gene: -
v_gene: TRBV20-1
len: 14

CDR3nt: TGTGCCAGCAGCCTGGACAGGGGTCGTGAAGGCTACACCTTC
CDR3aa: CASSLDRGREGYTF
abundance: many
j_gene: TRBJ1-2
d_gene: TRBD1
v_gene: TRBV7-2
len: 14

CDR3nt: TGCGCCAGCAGCTTTCGGGACACGAACACCGGGGAGCTGTTTTTT
CDR3aa: CASSFRDTNTGELFF
abundance: -
j_gene: TRBJ2-2
d_gene: -
v_gene: TRBV5-1
len: 15

CDR3nt: TGTGCCAGCAGTTACTCGTGGAATTCACCCCTCCACTTT
CDR3aa: CASSYSWNSPLHF
abundance: -
j_gene: TRBJ1-6
d_gene: -
v_gene: TRBV6-5
len: 13

CDR3nt: TGCAGTGCTGGGACTAGCGGCCTAGGGACCCAGTACTTC
CDR3aa: CSAGTSGLGTQYF
abundance: medium-sized
j_gene: TRBJ2-5
d_gene: TRBD2
v_gene: TRBV20-1
len: 13

CDR3nt: TGCGCCAGCAGCCAAGATGTGGGGACTTCACCCCTCCACTTT
CDR3aa: CASSQDVGTSPLHF
abundance: -
j_gene: TRBJ1-6
d_gene: -
v_gene: TRBV4-3
len: 14

CDR3nt: TGTGCCAGCAGCGTAGAGGGGGGCAGGTTAGTGAACACTGAAGCTTTCTTT
CDR3aa: CASSVEGGRLVNTEAFF
abundance: many
j_gene: TRBJ1-1
d_gene: -
v_gene: TRBV9
len: 17

CDR3nt: TGCGCCAGCAGCCGAGGGGGACAGGGGACCTACGAGCAGTACTTC
CDR3aa: CASSRGGQGTYEQYF
abundance: -
j_gene: TRBJ2-7
d_gene: TRBD1
v_gene: TRBV5-1
len: 15

CDR3nt: TGTGTCACCTCCCGGAGAGGGGGCTCCTACAATGAGCAGTTCTTC
CDR3aa: CVTSRRGGSYNEQFF
abundance: -
j_gene: TRBJ2-1
d_gene: -
v_gene: TRBV24-1
len: 15

CDR3nt: TGTGCCAGCACCCGACAGGCGGGAGATACGCAGTATTTT
CDR3aa: CASTRQAGDTQYF
abundance: many
j_gene: TRBJ2-3
d_gene: -
v_gene: TRBV6-1
len: 13

CDR3nt: TGCAGTGCTCGTAGAACGGTTCCCCCCGATGAGCAGTTCTTC
CDR3aa: CSARRTVPPDEQFF
abundance: few
j_gene: TRBJ2-1
d_gene: -
v_gene: TRBV20-1
len: 14

CDR3nt: TGCAGCGTGGAATGGAGTGGGACAGGGGGAGATACGCAGTATTTT
CDR3aa: CSVEWSGTGGDTQYF
abundance: many
j_gene: TRBJ2-3
d_gene: TRBD1
v_gene: TRBV29-1
len: 15

CDR3nt: TGTGCCAGCAGCTCAGCGCTGGGCAGTGCAGAGCAGTTCTTC
CDR3aa: CASSSALGSAEQFF
abundance: many
j_gene: TRBJ2-1
d_gene: -
v_gene: TRBV5-4
len: 14

CDR3nt: TGTGCCAGCAGTGAGCGGCCCTCTGGGGCCAACGTCCTGACTTTC
CDR3aa: CASSERPSGANVLTF
abundance: few
j_gene: TRBJ2-6
d_gene: -
v_gene: TRBV2
len: 15

CDR3nt: TGTGCCAGCAGTCCCGGGACACCAATCCAAGAGACCCAGTACTTC
CDR3aa: CASSPGTPIQETQYF
abundance: many
j_gene: TRBJ2-5
d_gene: -
v_gene: TRBV12-3/TRBV12-4
len: 15

CDR3nt: TGTGCCAGCAGCCGACCGGCCCGCACAGATACGCAGTATTTT
CDR3aa: CASSRPARTDTQYF
abundance: -
j_gene: TRBJ2-3
d_gene: -
v_gene: TRBV12-3/TRBV12-4
len: 14

CDR3nt: TGCAGCGTTGAAGATCCGAGGCGAGGGCGGGGGGGCACAGATACGCAGTATTTT
CDR3aa: CSVEDPRRGRGGTDTQYF
abundance: -
j_gene: TRBJ2-3
d_gene: TRBD2
v_gene: TRBV29-1
len: 18

CDR3nt: TGTGCCAGCAGCTTAGGATTACAGGAAAAACTGTTTTTT
CDR3aa: CASSLGLQEKLFF
abundance: -
j_gene: TRBJ1-4
d_gene: -
v_gene: TRBV7-2
len: 13

CDR3nt: TGTGCCAGCAGCTTAGGGGCGGGAGAGACCCAGTACTTC
CDR3aa: CASSLGAGETQYF
abundance: -
j_gene: TRBJ2-5
d_gene: -
v_gene: TRBV13
len: 13

CDR3nt: TGTGCCAGCAGACCGGGGGACCAAGAGACCCAGTACTTC
CDR3aa: CASRPGDQETQYF
abundance: -
j_gene: TRBJ2-5
d_gene: -
v_gene: TRBV5-4
len: 13

CDR3nt: TGTGCCACCAGTGATACATTTGGAGGGGACTATGGCTACACCTTC
CDR3aa: CATSDTFGGDYGYTF
abundance: few
j_gene: TRBJ1-2
d_gene: -
v_gene: TRBV24-1
len: 15

CDR3nt: TGTGCCAGCAATCGCCAAGCGGTCAGCTCCTACAATGAGCAGTTCTTC
CDR3aa: CASNRQAVSSYNEQFF
abundance: few
j_gene: TRBJ2-1
d_gene: -
v_gene: TRBV27
len: 16

CDR3nt: TGTGCCAGCACCGGAAAGGGGACCACAGCCAAAAACATTCAGTACTTC
CDR3aa: CASTGKGTTAKNIQYF
abundance: -
j_gene: TRBJ2-4
d_gene: -
v_gene: TRBV7-2
len: 16

CDR3nt: TGTGCCAGCAGTTTAGATGGCACCCCTGAAGCTTTCTTT
CDR3aa: CASSLDGTPEAFF
abundance: few
j_gene: TRBJ1-1
d_gene: -
v_gene: TRBV12-3/TRBV12-4
len: 13

CDR3nt: TGTGCCATCAGTGTAACCGGGACGAACGATTCACCCCTCCACTTT
CDR3aa: CAISVTGTNDSPLHF
abundance: many
j_gene: TRBJ1-6
d_gene: -
v_gene: TRBV10-3
len: 15

CDR3nt: TGTGCCAGTACCCCTGACCTTCGTGGGACGCAGTATTTT
CDR3aa: CASTPDLRGTQYF
abundance: many
j_gene: TRBJ2-3
d_gene: -
v_gene: TRBV6-6
len: 13

CDR3nt: TGTGCCAGCAGTGCACCCGACAGGGGTGAAACCGGAGAGCTGTTTTTT
CDR3aa: CASSAPDRGETGELFF
abundance: few
j_gene: TRBJ2-2
d_gene: TRBD1
v_gene: TRBV6-1
len: 16

CDR3nt: TGCGCCAGCAGCCAAGCCCTAAGGACAGGGGTTCAGTACTTC
CDR3aa: CASSQALRTGVQYF
abundance: few
j_gene: TRBJ2-7
d_gene: TRBD1
v_gene: TRBV4-3
len: 14

CDR3nt: TGTGCCAGCAGCGCCCGGGACTCTCTCGGTTCACCCCTCCACTTT
CDR3aa: CASSARDSLGSPLHF
abundance: few
j_gene: TRBJ1-6
d_gene: -
v_gene: TRBV6-2/TRBV6-3
len: 15

CDR3nt: TGCGCCAGCAGCTTGGAACTGAAGGAGACCCAGTACTTC
CDR3aa: CASSLELKETQYF
abundance: -
j_gene: TRBJ2-5
d_gene: -
v_gene: TRBV5-1
len: 13

CDR3nt: TGCGCCAGCAGCCAAGATCGTAAGGATTTCGGACAGTTGAACACCGGGGAGCTGTTTTTT
CDR3aa: CASSQDRKDFGQLNTGELFF
abundance: many
j_gene: TRBJ2-2
d_gene: -
v_gene: TRBV4-3
len: 20

CDR3nt: TGTGCCAGCAGCCAAGGACTATCCACCGGGGAGCTGTTTTTT
CDR3aa: CASSQGLSTGELFF
abundance: -
j_gene: TRBJ2-2
d_gene: -
v_gene: TRBV3-1
len: 14

CDR3nt: TGTGCCAGCAGCCGGACAGGGCTGACCTACGAGCAGTACTTC
CDR3aa: CASSRTGLTYEQYF
abundance: few
j_gene: TRBJ2-7
d_gene: TRBD1
v_gene: TRBV6-5
len: 14

CDR3nt: TGTGCCAGCAGTTTAGTCCTCCCCGGAGATACGCAGTATTTT
CDR3aa: CASSLVLPGDTQYF
abundance: -
j_gene: TRBJ2-3
d_gene: -
v_gene: TRBV12-3/TRBV12-4
len: 14

CDR3nt: TGTGCCAGCAGCTTAGAACTAGCGGGGGGGTCAAGGGAGCAGTTCTTC
CDR3aa: CASSLELAGGSREQFF
abundance: -
j_gene: TRBJ2-1
d_gene: TRBD2
v_gene: TRBV11-2
len: 16

CDR3nt: TGCGCCAGCAGCTCCACCGGGACAGGGAACAATGAGCAGTTCTTC
CDR3aa: CASSSTGTGNNEQFF
abundance: few
j_gene: TRBJ2-1
d_gene: TRBD1
v_gene: TRBV5-1
len: 15

CDR3nt: TGTGCCAGCAGCCGTTTTTTAGGCTCCACTGAAGCTTTCTTT
CDR3aa: CASSRFLGSTEAFF
abundance: -
j_gene: TRBJ1-1
d_gene: -
v_gene: TRBV11-2
len: 14

CDR3nt: TGTGCCAGCAGCTTAGCAGGGGGCACCCACGAGCAGTACTTC
CDR3aa: CASSLAGGTHEQYF
abundance: many
j_gene: TRBJ2-7
d_gene: TRBD1
v_gene: TRBV7-3
len: 14

CDR3nt: TGTGCCAGCAGCCGGACAGGGGGTAGAGATACGCAGTATTTT
CDR3aa: CASSRTGGRDTQYF
abundance: many
j_gene: TRBJ2-3
d_gene: TRBD1
v_gene: TRBV7-2
len: 14

CDR3nt: TGTGCCAGCAGCAAGACTAGCGGAACTTCAAATGAGCAGTTCTTC
CDR3aa: CASSKTSGTSNEQFF
abundance: few
j_gene: TRBJ2-1
d_gene: TRBD2
v_gene: TRBV11-2
len: 15

CDR3nt: TGTGCCAGCAGCTACGGCGGCGGGGTCGACCAAGAGACCCAGTACTTC
CDR3aa: CASSYGGGVDQETQYF
abundance: -
j_gene: TRBJ2-5
d_gene: -
v_gene: TRBV7-9
len: 16

CDR3nt: TGTGCCAGCAGCTTAGCTCGACAGGGGATATTCGATGGCTACACCTTC
CDR3aa: CASSLARQGIFDGYTF
abundance: few
j_gene: TRBJ1-2
d_gene: TRBD1
v_gene: TRBV7-9
len: 16

CDR3nt: TGTGCCAGCAGCAGGGGGACAGGGCTAACCGGGGAGCTGTTTTTT
CDR3aa: CASSRGTGLTGELFF
abundance: few
j_gene: TRBJ2-2
d_gene: TRBD1
v_gene: TRBV7-3
len: 15